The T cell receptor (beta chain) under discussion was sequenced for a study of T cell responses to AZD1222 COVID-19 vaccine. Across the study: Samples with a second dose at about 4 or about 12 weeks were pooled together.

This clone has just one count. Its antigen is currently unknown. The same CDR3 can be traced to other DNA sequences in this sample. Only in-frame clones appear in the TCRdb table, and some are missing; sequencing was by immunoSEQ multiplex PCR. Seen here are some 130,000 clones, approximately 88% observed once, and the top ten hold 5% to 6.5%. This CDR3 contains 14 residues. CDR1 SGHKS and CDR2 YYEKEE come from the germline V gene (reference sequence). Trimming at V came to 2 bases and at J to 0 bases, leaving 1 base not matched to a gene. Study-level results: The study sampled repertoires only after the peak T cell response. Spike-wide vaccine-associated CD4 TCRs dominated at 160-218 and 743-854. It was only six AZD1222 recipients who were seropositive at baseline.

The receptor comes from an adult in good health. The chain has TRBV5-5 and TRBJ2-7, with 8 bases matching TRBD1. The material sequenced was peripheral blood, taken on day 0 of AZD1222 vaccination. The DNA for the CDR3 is TGTGCCAGCAGCTTTGGACAGGGCTCCTACGAGCAGTACTTC. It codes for CASSFGQGSYEQYF. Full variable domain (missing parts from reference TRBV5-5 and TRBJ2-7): DAGVTQSPTHLIKTRGQQVTLRCSPISGHKSVSWYQQVLGQGPQFIFQYYEKEERGRGNFPDRFSARQFPNYSSELNVNALLLGDSALYLCASSFGQGSYEQYFGPGTRLTVT.